Detailed here is one T cell receptor (beta chain). Antigen unknown. The sample comes from a study of T-cell memory formation after mild COVID-19. General observations from the study: Mainly CM and EM harbored the contracting CD4+ clones; mainly EMRA harbored the CD8+ ones. Cross-reactive memory apparently joined, as some responding clones appeared in pre-infection memory. Day 15 to 85 contracting clones showed balanced CD4/CD8; day 15 to 37 expanders favored CD4+.

5'RACE with constant-segment primers yielded barcoded, UMI-tagged TCR alpha and TCR beta cDNA libraries. TCRdb reprocessed the 5' RACE reads via MiXCR and lists one record per CDR3 protein. This sample has roughly 550,000 distinct CDR3 sequences; roughly 22% occur once, and the top ten carry approximately 12%. In germline, CDR1 is GTSNPN, CDR2 SVGIG (reference sequence). The CDR3 length is 12 residues. Material for sequencing was PBMCs or a T cell subset sorted from them (not recorded which). The rearrangement uses TRBV30 and TRBJ2-3, with 7 bases aligning to TRBD2. This TCR was recovered from an adult woman who had mild COVID-19 (a few samples of this study predate the infection). Cell type and time point are not known. The CDR3 DNA reads TGTAGTAGCGGGTTCTGGGCAGATACGCAGTATTTT. This encodes CSSGFWADTQYF.